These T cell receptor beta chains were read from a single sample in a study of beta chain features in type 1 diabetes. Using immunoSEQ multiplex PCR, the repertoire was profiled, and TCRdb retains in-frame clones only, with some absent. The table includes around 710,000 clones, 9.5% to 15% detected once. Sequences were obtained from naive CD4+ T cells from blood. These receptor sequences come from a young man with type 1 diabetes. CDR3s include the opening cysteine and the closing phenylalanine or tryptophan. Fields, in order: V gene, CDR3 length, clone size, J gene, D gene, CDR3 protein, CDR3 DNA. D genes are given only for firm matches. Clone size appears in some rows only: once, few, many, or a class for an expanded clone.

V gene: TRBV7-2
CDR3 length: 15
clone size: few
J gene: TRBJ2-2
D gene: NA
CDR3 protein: CASSLALGGSGELFF
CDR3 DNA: TGTGCCAGCAGCTTAGCCCTTGGGGGCTCCGGGGAGCTGTTTTTT

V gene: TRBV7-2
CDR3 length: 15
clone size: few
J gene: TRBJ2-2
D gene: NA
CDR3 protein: CASSLASVNTGELFF
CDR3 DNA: TGTGCCAGCAGCTTAGCTAGCGTTAACACCGGGGAGCTGTTTTTT

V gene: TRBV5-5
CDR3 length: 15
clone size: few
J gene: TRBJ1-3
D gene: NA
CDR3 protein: CASSLAPGSGNTIYF
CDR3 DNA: TGTGCCAGCAGCTTGGCCCCGGGCTCTGGAAACACCATATATTTT

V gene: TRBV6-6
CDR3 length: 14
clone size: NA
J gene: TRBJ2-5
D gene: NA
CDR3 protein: CASSYSGSQETQYF
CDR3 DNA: TGTGCCAGCAGTTACTCGGGCAGCCAAGAGACCCAGTACTTC

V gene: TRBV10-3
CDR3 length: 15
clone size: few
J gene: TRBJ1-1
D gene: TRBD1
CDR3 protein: CAISIRTGGNTEAFF
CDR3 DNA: TGTGCCATCAGTATCCGGACAGGGGGAAACACTGAAGCTTTCTTT

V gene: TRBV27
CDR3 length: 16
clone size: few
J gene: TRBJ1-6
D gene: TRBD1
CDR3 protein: CASSRGTARFNSPLHF
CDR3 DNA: TGTGCCAGCAGTCGAGGGACAGCGCGCTTCAATTCACCCCTCCACTTT

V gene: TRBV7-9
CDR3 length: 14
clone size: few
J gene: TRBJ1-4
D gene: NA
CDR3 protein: CASSPGRGNEKLFF
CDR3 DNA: TGTGCCAGCAGCCCGGGGAGGGGGAATGAAAAACTGTTTTTT

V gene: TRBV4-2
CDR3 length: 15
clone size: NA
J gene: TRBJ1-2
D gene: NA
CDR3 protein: CASSSDTLANYGYTF
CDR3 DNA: TGTGCCAGCAGTTCGGACACCCTCGCTAACTATGGCTACACCTTC

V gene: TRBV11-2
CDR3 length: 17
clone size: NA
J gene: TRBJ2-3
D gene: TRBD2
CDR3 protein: CASSLGDSSGGLDTQYF
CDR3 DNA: TGTGCCAGCAGCTTAGGAGATTCTAGCGGGGGGCTCGATACGCAGTATTTT

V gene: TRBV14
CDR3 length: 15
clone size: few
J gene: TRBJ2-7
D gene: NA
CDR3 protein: CASSQNRVPPYEQYF
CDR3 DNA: TGTGCCAGCAGCCAGAACAGGGTTCCCCCCTACGAGCAGTACTTC

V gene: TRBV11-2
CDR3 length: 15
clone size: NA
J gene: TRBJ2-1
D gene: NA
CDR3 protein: CASSLRRATYNEQFF
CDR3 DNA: TGTGCCAGCAGCTTAAGAAGGGCGACATACAATGAGCAGTTCTTC

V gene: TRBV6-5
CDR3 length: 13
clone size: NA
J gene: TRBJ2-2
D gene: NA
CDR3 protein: CASTRSNTGELFF
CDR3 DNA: TGTGCCAGCACGAGGTCGAACACCGGGGAGCTGTTTTTT

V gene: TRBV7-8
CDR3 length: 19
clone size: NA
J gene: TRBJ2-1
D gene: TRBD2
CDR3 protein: CASSLAGLADLFSYNEQFF
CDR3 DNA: TGTGCCAGCAGCTTAGCGGGACTAGCGGACCTCTTCTCCTACAATGAGCAGTTCTTC

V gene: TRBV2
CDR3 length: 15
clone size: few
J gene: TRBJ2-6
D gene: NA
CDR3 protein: CASSELLSGANVLTF
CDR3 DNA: TGTGCCAGCAGTGAACTCCTCTCTGGGGCCAACGTCCTGACTTTC

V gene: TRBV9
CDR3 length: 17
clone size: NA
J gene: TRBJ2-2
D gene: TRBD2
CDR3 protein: CASSGGLAGAGTGELFF
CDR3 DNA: TGTGCCAGCAGCGGTGGACTAGCGGGGGCGGGCACCGGGGAGCTGTTTTTT

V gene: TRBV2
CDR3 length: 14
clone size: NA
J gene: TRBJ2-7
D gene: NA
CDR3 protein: CASRATEISYEQYF
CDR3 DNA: TGTGCCAGCAGAGCGACAGAGATCTCCTACGAGCAGTACTTC

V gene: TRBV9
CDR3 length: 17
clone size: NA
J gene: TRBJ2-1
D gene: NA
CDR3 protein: CASSRADRELRFNEQFF
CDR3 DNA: TGTGCCAGCAGCCGCGCAGACCGCGAGCTGAGATTCAATGAGCAGTTCTTC

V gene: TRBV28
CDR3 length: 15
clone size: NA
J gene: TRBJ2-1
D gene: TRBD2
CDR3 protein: CASSFRPGGPIEQFF
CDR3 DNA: TGTGCCAGCAGTTTCCGGCCGGGGGGGCCGATTGAGCAGTTCTTC

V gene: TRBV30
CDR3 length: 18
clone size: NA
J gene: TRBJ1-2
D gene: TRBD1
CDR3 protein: CAWSFNYPPKDRGPSYTF
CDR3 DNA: TGTGCCTGGAGTTTCAACTATCCTCCCAAGGACAGGGGCCCTAGCTACACCTTC

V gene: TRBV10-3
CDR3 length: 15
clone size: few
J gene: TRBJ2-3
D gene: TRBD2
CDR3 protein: CAISESTSGTDTQYF
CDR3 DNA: TGTGCCATCAGTGAGTCTACTAGCGGCACAGATACGCAGTATTTT

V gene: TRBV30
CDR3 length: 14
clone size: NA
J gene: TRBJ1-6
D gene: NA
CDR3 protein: CAWSRSTQASPLHF
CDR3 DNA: TGTGCCTGGAGTAGATCCACTCAAGCTAGCCCCCTCCACTTT

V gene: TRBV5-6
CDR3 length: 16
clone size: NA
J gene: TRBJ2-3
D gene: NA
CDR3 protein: CASSLWSSSSTDTQYF
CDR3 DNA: TGTGCCAGCAGCTTATGGTCCAGCTCTAGCACAGATACGCAGTATTTT

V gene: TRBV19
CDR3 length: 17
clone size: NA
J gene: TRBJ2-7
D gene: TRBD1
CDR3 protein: CASSPLSGTGSPYEQYF
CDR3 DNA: TGTGCCAGTAGTCCGTTATCCGGGACAGGGTCCCCCTACGAGCAGTACTTC

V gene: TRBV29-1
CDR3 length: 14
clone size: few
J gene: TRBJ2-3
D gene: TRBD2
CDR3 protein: CSVDQRGPTDTQYF
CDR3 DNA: TGCAGCGTTGACCAGCGGGGTCCCACAGATACGCAGTATTTT

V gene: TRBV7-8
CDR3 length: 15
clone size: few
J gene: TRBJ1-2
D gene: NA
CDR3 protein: CASSLERGLVGSYTF
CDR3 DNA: TGTGCCAGCAGCTTAGAGCGGGGTTTAGTAGGGAGCTACACCTTC

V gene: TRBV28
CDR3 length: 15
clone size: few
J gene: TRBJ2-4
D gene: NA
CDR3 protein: CASSFGADLINIQYF
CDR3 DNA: TGTGCCAGCAGTTTCGGGGCGGATCTAATAAACATTCAGTACTTC

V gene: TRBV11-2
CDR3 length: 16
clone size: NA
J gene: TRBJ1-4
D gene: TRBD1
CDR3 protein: CASSNTGQGRGEKLFF
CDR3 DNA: TGTGCCAGCAGCAACACGGGACAGGGGAGAGGTGAAAAACTGTTTTTT

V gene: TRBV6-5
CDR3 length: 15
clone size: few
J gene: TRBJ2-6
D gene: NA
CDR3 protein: CASRPPGAGANVLTF
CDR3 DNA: TGTGCCAGCAGGCCCCCCGGGGCTGGGGCCAACGTCCTGACTTTC

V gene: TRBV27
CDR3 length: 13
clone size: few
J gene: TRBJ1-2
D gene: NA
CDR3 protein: CASSLAGTYGYTF
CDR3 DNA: TGTGCCAGCAGTTTGGCGGGAACATATGGCTACACCTTC

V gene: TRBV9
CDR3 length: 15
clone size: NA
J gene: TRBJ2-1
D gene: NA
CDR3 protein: CASSAPGRNTGEQFF
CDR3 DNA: TGTGCCAGCAGCGCCCCAGGTAGGAATACGGGTGAGCAGTTCTTC

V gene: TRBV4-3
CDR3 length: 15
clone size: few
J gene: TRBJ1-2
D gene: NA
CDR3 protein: CASSQVQGGHYGYTF
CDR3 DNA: TGCGCCAGCAGCCAAGTACAGGGTGGGCACTATGGCTACACCTTC

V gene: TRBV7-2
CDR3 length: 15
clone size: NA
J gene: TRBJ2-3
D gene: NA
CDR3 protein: CASSLESLSYGTQYF
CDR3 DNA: TGTGCCAGCAGCTTAGAATCTCTGAGTTACGGTACGCAGTATTTT

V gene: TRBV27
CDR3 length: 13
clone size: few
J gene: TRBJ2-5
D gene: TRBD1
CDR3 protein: CASRGQGGETQYF
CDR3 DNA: TGTGCCTCGAGGGGACAGGGGGGAGAGACCCAGTACTTC

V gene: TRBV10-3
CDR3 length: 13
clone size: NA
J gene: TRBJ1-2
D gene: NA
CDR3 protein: CAIRREANYGYTF
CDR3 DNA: TGTGCCATCCGACGGGAGGCTAACTATGGCTACACCTTC

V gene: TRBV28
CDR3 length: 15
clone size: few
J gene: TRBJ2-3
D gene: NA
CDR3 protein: CASSLGTQSTDTQYF
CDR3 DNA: TGTGCCAGCAGTCTCGGGACCCAAAGCACAGATACGCAGTATTTT

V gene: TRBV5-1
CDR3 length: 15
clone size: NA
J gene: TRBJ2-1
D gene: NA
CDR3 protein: CASSLATLTEDEQFF
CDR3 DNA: TGCGCCAGCAGCTTGGCGACATTGACAGAAGATGAGCAGTTCTTC

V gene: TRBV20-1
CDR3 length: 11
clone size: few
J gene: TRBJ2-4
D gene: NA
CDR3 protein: CSARTKNIQYF
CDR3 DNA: TGCAGTGCTAGAACCAAAAACATTCAGTACTTC

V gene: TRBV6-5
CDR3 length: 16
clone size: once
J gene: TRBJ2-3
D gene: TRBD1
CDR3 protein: CASSYSGQGGTDTQYF
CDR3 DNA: TGTGCCAGCAGTTACTCGGGACAGGGTGGCACAGATACGCAGTATTTT

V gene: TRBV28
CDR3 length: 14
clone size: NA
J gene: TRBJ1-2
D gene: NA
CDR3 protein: CASLPPGAGYGYTF
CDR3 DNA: TGTGCCTCCCTTCCCCCCGGGGCAGGCTATGGCTACACCTTC

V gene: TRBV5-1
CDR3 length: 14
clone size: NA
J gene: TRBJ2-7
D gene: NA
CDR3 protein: CASSLGTEGHEQYF
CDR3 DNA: TGCGCCAGCAGCTTGGGGACAGAGGGCCACGAGCAGTACTTC

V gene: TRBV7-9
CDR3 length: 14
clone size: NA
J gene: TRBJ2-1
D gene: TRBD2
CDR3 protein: CASSPPGGVREQFF
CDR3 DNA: TGTGCCAGCAGCCCCCCGGGGGGGGTGCGTGAGCAGTTCTTC